Reported below is one TCR beta chain. The primer mix had 60 Vbeta and 13 Jbeta primers. The table came from immunoSEQ multiplex PCR; TCRdb's copy has only in-frame clones and leaves some out. Here the sample spans fewer than 200,000 clones, less than 90% being singletons. The entry originates in a study of cytomegalovirus exposure and HLA in healthy donors. This CDR3 has 16 residues. Trimming cost V 5 bases and J 4 bases; bases outside gene matches: 7. CDR1 is LGHNA, CDR2 YNFKEQ, per germline. The receptor was derived from a girl under three years old in good health and CMV-seronegative. The sequencing sample was made of PBMCs. The chain is built from TRBV4-2 and TRBJ2-1; 11 bases map to TRBD2. The CDR3 DNA is TGTGCCAGCAGCAGGTCCCGGACTAGCGGGTACAATGAGCAGTTCTTC. Its translation is CASSRSRTSGYNEQFF.